A single sample gave rise to the 32 T cell receptor beta chains below, sequenced in a study of T cells after yellow fever vaccination. TCRdb passed the 5' RACE reads through MiXCR, listing each CDR3 protein once. The table includes hundreds of thousands of distinct CDR3 sequences, around 3.9% detected once. This specimen consisted of PBMCs, obtained on the day of the yellow fever booster vaccination. These receptor sequences come from a man younger than 35 who received the YFV17D yellow fever vaccine.

This clonotype has a handful of counts. The rearrangement joins TRBV5-1 to TRBJ2-1, with D possibly matching TRBD2 (6 bases). Germline CDR1 reads SGHRS; CDR2 reads YFSETQ. With 6 bases removed from V and 2 bases from J, the gap between germline ends came to 12 bases. The CDR3 spans 14 residues. The CDR3 nucleotides are TGCGCCAGCACACCCCGGAGGGCCTACAATGAGCAGTTCTTC. It translates to CASTPRRAYNEQFF.

This rearrangement joins TRBV28 to TRBJ1-2, with D possibly matching TRBD1 (6 bases). From germline, CDR1 is MDHEN and CDR2 SYDVKM. The CDR3 extends over 14 amino acids. V dropped 4 bases and J dropped 4 bases, with 13 bases sitting between them. The CDR3 region is CASSSQQGSYGYTF. The CDR3 DNA sequence: TGTGCCAGCAGTTCACAACAGGGCTCCTATGGCTACACCTTC.

This clonotype was recorded many times. This chain links TRBV20-1 with TRBJ2-7; no reliable D call. The CDR3 runs 13 residues. Germline CDR1 reads DFQATT; CDR2 reads SNEGSKA (reference sequence). With 6 bases removed from V and 3 bases from J, the gap between germline ends came to 15 bases. The CDR3 reads CSAPGPTHYEQYV. The CDR3 DNA follows: TGCAGTGCCCCCGGGCCCACCCACTACGAGCAGTACGTC.

CDR3 residues: CASSLVGGVSGYTF. CDR3 sequence (DNA): TGCGCCAGCAGCTTGGTTGGGGGTGTAAGCGGCTACACCTTC. The chain has TRBV5-1 and TRBJ1-2, with D possibly being TRBD1 (5 bases). The V gene's germline CDR1 is SGHRS and CDR2 YFSETQ. The CDR3 is 14 residues long. V was clipped by 0 bases and J by 8 bases, with 14 bases between them.

The chain uses TRBV5-5 and TRBJ2-1, with 8 nucleotides matching TRBD2. Germline V gives CDR1 SGHKS, CDR2 YYEKEE (reference sequence). This CDR3 has 15 amino acids. J lost 4 bases, V lost 0 bases, and 3 bases had no gene match. The CDR3 nucleotides read TGTGCCAGCAGCTTGGCGGGGGGGAATTACAATGAGCAGTTCTTC. This gives the protein CASSLAGGNYNEQFF.

This clonotype has only a few counts. The CDR3 DNA sequence: TGCGCCAGCAGCTTGGTTAAGGACACTGAAGCTTTCTTT. Its protein product is CASSLVKDTEAFF. This chain links TRBV5-1 with TRBJ1-1; no reliable D call. This CDR3 is 13 amino acids long. The germline V gene has CDR1 SGHRS and CDR2 YFSETQ. V lost 0 bases to trimming and J lost 3 bases, with 6 bases between them.

At least ten counts were recorded for this clonotype. The genes are TRBV10-3 and TRBJ1-1; 8 bases fit TRBD1. The CDR3 length is 15 residues. The trim removed 2 bases at V and 3 bases at J, leaving 5 bases unmatched. Looked up from germline, CDR1 is ENHRY and CDR2 is SYGVKD. The CDR3 reads CAISEEDRGDTEAFF. The CDR3 coding sequence is TGTGCCATCAGTGAGGAAGACAGGGGTGACACTGAAGCTTTCTTT.

This clonotype occurred many times. V and J are TRBV6-1 and TRBJ2-1; D possibly uses TRBD1 or TRBD2 (6 bases each). The germline gives CDR1 MNHNS, CDR2 SASEGT. The CDR3 consists of 20 residues. V dropped 3 bases and J dropped 9 bases, with 33 bases sitting between them. Here the CDR3 reads CASSEALGGGKTLTPFEQFF. CDR3 nucleotide sequence: TGTGCCAGCAGTGAGGCCTTGGGGGGCGGTAAAACCCTGACTCCTTTTGAGCAGTTCTTC.

J is TRBJ2-5 and V is TRBV7-2, with 9 positions matching TRBD1. Per germline, CDR1 SGHTA and CDR2 FQGNSA. With 1 base clipped from V and 3 bases from J, the junction kept 3 bases outside the gene matches. This CDR3 contains 15 residues. The CDR3 nucleotides are TGTGCCAGCAGCTTAGGGGACAGGGAAAAAGAGACCCAGTACTTC. Its translation: CASSLGDREKETQYF.

This clonotype was seen at least ten times. V usage is TRBV27 and J usage is TRBJ2-7; no firm D call. CDR1 is MNHEY and CDR2 is SMNVEV in the germline V gene (reference sequence). V lost 0 bases, J lost 0 bases, and 12 bases lay in between. CDR3 length: 16 residues. The CDR3 DNA reads TGTGCCAGCAGTTTATCCCCCCGGATGGGCTCCTACGAGCAGTACGTC. As protein: CASSLSPRMGSYEQYV.

This clonotype was observed many times. The V and J genes are TRBV6-2 or TRBV6-3 and TRBJ2-7; D possibly corresponds to TRBD2 (6 bases). Trimming left V 6 bases short and J 1 base short, with 16 bases between. Germline V gene data show CDR1 as MNHEY and CDR2 as SVGEGT. The CDR3 spans 15 residues. The CDR3 spells CASRSGSLGSYEQYV. The CDR3 nucleotides are TGTGCCAGCAGATCCGGGAGTCTCGGGTCCTACGAGCAGTACGTC.

This clonotype was observed at least ten times. V and J are TRBV5-1 and TRBJ2-5; D not resolved. Trimming stripped 3 bases from V and 1 base from J, with 10 bases between. Per the germline V gene, CDR1 is SGHRS and CDR2 is YFSETQ. CDR3 length equals 14 residues. The CDR3 bases are TGCGCCAGCAGCTCGACACTACCCCAAGAGACCCAGTACTTC. This encodes CASSSTLPQETQYF.

The V and J genes are TRBV5-1 and TRBJ2-5; 10 nucleotides line up with TRBD1. Germline V gene lookup returns CDR1 SGHRS and CDR2 YFSETQ. This CDR3 region has 15 residues. The V and J ends lost 4 bases and 5 bases, in that order; junction bases with no gene match: 8. CDR3 DNA: TGCGCCAGCAGCCAGAGGGACAGGGGCAGTGAGACCCAGTACTTC. This translates into CASSQRDRGSETQYF.

Ten or more counts support this clonotype. J is TRBJ2-5 and V is TRBV5-1; D tentatively reads TRBD1 or TRBD2 (5 bases each). The germline CDR1 and CDR2 sequences are SGHRS and YFSETQ. Trimming took 6 bases from V and 1 from J, leaving 13 bases between them. The CDR3 has 14 residues. The CDR3 DNA is TGCGCCAGCAAGAGGGACGTAGGCCAAGAGACCCAGTACTTC. Translating it yields CASKRDVGQETQYF.

This clonotype was counted a few times. The rearrangement uses TRBV6-2 or TRBV6-3 and TRBJ2-5; 7 positions match TRBD2. The CDR3 runs to 14 residues. In germline, CDR1 is MNHEY, CDR2 SVGEGT. After removal of 11 bases from V and 2 bases from J, the junction contained 11 bases not matched to a gene. The CDR3 here is CAVRTGGSQETQYF. The DNA of the CDR3 is TGTGCCGTCAGAACCGGGGGGTCGCAAGAGACCCAGTACTTC.

This clonotype appeared many times. The chain joins TRBV9 to TRBJ2-1, with D unresolved. Germline V lookup: CDR1 SGDLS, CDR2 YYNGEE. The CDR3 is made up of 15 amino acids. Trimming removed 0 bases from V and 0 bases from J, with 7 bases in between. CDR3 sequence (DNA): TGTGCCAGCAGCGTAGGCCCTAGCTCCTACAATGAGCAGTTCTTC. This translates into CASSVGPSSYNEQFF. Full variable domain (missing parts from reference TRBV9 and TRBJ2-1): DSGVTQTPKHLITATGQRVTLRCSPRSGDLSVYWYQQSLDQGLQFLIQYYNGEERAKGNILERFSAQQFPDLHSELNLSSLELGDSALYFCASSVGPSSYNEQFFGPGTRLTVL.

At least ten counts were recorded for this clonotype. The gene calls are TRBV29-1 and TRBJ2-5; either TRBD1 or TRBD2 may fit D (6 bases each). The CDR3 covers 13 residues. Germline loops: CDR1 SQVTM, CDR2 ANQGSEA. Trimming stripped 7 bases from V and 5 bases from J, with 17 bases between. This CDR3 is CSARWRGGETQYF. In DNA, the CDR3 is TGCAGCGCCCGATGGAGAGGGGGGGAGACCCAGTACTTC.

This clonotype showed up just a few times. The V gene is TRBV19, the J gene TRBJ1-6; D not resolved. CDR1 and CDR2 from the germline V gene are LNHDA and SQIVND (reference sequence). V was trimmed by 2 bases and J by 7 bases, leaving 3 bases between them. This CDR3 is built from 12 residues. DNA for the CDR3: TGTGCCAGTAGTATACAGAATTCACCCCTCCACTTT. Protein sequence: CASSIQNSPLHF.

The rearrangement uses TRBV11-2 and TRBJ2-1; possibly TRBD1 for D (5 bases). The length of the CDR3 is 15 residues. The germline V and J ends were trimmed by 4 bases and 7 bases, with 17 bases remaining between them. From germline, CDR1 is SGHAT and CDR2 FQNNGV. The CDR3 DNA is TGTGCCAGCAGCTATCTTAGTTCAGGGCTTAATGAGCAGTTCTTC. It is translated as CASSYLSSGLNEQFF.

This chain links TRBV5-1 with TRBJ2-3, with D possibly TRBD2 on 6 matching bases. This CDR3 spans 13 amino acids. V dropped 2 bases and J dropped 5 bases, with 9 bases sitting between them. Germline V gene lookup returns CDR1 SGHRS and CDR2 YFSETQ. The CDR3: CASSLGTQDTQYF. The DNA for the CDR3 is TGCGCCAGCAGCTTAGGGACTCAAGATACGCAGTATTTT. Full variable domain (outside the CDR3, taken from reference TRBV5-1 and TRBJ2-3): KAGVTQTPRYLIKTRGQQVTLSCSPISGHRSVSWYQQTPGQGLQFLFEYFSETQRNKGNFPGRFSGRQFSNSRSEMNVSTLELGDSALYLCASSLGTQDTQYFGPGTRLTVL.

The rearrangement links TRBV7-9 to TRBJ2-7, with no clear D. This CDR3 region has 12 residues. Germline CDR1 and CDR2: SEHNR and FQNEAQ (reference sequence). The germline V and J ends were trimmed by 1 base and 8 bases, with 9 bases remaining between them. The CDR3 sequence is CASSLGSPQQYF. In DNA form, the CDR3 reads TGTGCCAGCAGCTTAGGATCCCCTCAGCAGTACTTC.

This clonotype was seen at least ten times. This chain links TRBV9 with TRBJ2-7; TRBD2 is a possible D gene (6 bases). CDR1 SGDLS and CDR2 YYNGEE come from the germline V gene. V lost 3 bases and J 2 bases, leaving 15 bases between the germline ends. This CDR3 is 15 amino acids long. CDR3 amino acids: CASSGLSGDPYEQYF. In DNA, the CDR3 is TGTGCCAGCAGCGGCTTATCGGGGGACCCCTACGAGCAGTACTTC.

This clonotype has only a few counts. The V call is TRBV5-1, the J call TRBJ1-6, with 9 bases identical to TRBD1. Trimming at V came to 3 bases and at J to 10 bases, leaving 5 bases not matched to a gene. Germline lookup yields CDR1 SGHRS and CDR2 YFSETQ. This CDR3 has 14 residues. The CDR3 DNA follows: TGCGCCAGCAGCTGGGACAGGGTGGCCTCACCCCTCCACTTT. Encoded protein: CASSWDRVASPLHF. The whole variable domain, remainder taken from reference TRBV5-1 and TRBJ1-6, is KAGVTQTPRYLIKTRGQQVTLSCSPISGHRSVSWYQQTPGQGLQFLFEYFSETQRNKGNFPGRFSGRQFSNSRSEMNVSTLELGDSALYLCASSWDRVASPLHFGNGTRLTVT.

This clonotype was detected many times. The gene calls are TRBV20-1 and TRBJ1-1; D unclear. In germline, CDR1 is DFQATT, CDR2 SNEGSKA (reference sequence). This CDR3 has 12 residues. V was pared by 6 bases and J by 3 bases, with 11 bases between. The CDR3 spells CSASISDTEAFF. As DNA, the CDR3 is TGCAGTGCCTCCATATCGGACACTGAAGCTTTCTTT.

This clonotype was counted at least ten times. V is TRBV4-3 and J is TRBJ2-1; D is undetermined. The V gene's germline CDR1 is LGHNA and CDR2 YSLEER. Between the trimmed V and J ends, which lost 0 bases and 0 bases, there was a span of 9 bases. The CDR3 is 16 residues long. The CDR3 sequence is CASSQDRLNSYNEQFF. In DNA, the CDR3 is TGCGCCAGCAGCCAAGATAGACTGAACTCCTACAATGAGCAGTTCTTC.

DNA for the CDR3: TGTGCCAGCAGGATGACAGCCAACTATGGCTACACCTTC. Translating it yields CASRMTANYGYTF. The rearrangement joins TRBV12-3 or TRBV12-4 to TRBJ1-2, with TRBD1 as a possible D gene (5 bases). The CDR3 covers 13 residues. Trimming removed 6 bases from V and 2 bases from J, with 10 bases in between.

The sample holds many counts of this clonotype. The rearrangement links TRBV7-8 to TRBJ2-7, with 11 bases that match TRBD1. In germline, CDR1 is SGHVS, CDR2 FQNEAQ. This CDR3 region has 17 residues. Trimming took 5 bases from V and 1 from J; bases not matched to a gene: 10. The chain's CDR3 is CASSRNQGTGGSYEQYV. CDR3 DNA sequence: TGTGCCAGCAGCCGGAATCAAGGGACAGGGGGGTCCTACGAGCAGTACGTC.

This clonotype was observed many times. The genes are TRBV29-1 and TRBJ2-3; the match to TRBD2 covers 12 bases. CDR1 SQVTM and CDR2 ANQGSEA come from the germline V gene. Trimming at V came to 6 bases and at J to 6 bases, leaving 10 bases not matched to a gene. The CDR3 is 15 residues long. The CDR3 sequence: CSVATWTSGADTQYF. CDR3 sequence (DNA): TGCAGCGTGGCAACCTGGACTAGCGGGGCTGATACGCAGTATTTT.

The chain is built from TRBV9 and TRBJ1-2; 11 bases agree with TRBD1. The CDR3 extends over 14 amino acids. With V trimmed by 4 bases and J by 11 bases, 10 bases remained unmatched. Germline V gives CDR1 SGDLS, CDR2 YYNGEE. The CDR3 spells CASSPPQGQGAYTF. The CDR3 coding sequence is TGTGCCAGCAGCCCCCCCCAAGGACAGGGGGCGTACACCTTC.

This clonotype occurred many times. The rearrangement links TRBV10-2 to TRBJ2-3, with 7 bases that match TRBD1. The CDR3 covers 13 residues. Germline V gene data show CDR1 as WSHSY and CDR2 as SAAADI. After removal of 3 bases from V and 6 bases from J, the junction contained 3 bases not matched to a gene. This chain's CDR3 is CASSEQGRDTQYF. The CDR3, as DNA: TGCGCCAGCAGTGAACAGGGGCGGGATACGCAGTATTTT.

This clonotype was seen more than once but under ten times. J is TRBJ1-6 and V is TRBV5-1, with D uncertain. The V end was cut by 0 bases, the J end by 16 bases, with 17 bases between. The CDR3 covers 14 residues. CDR1 SGHRS and CDR2 YFSETQ come from the germline V gene. The CDR3 DNA sequence: TGCGCCAGCAGCTTGGTCACTCAGTCCCCAATACTCCACTTT. This encodes CASSLVTQSPILHF.

This clonotype has only a few counts. The chain carries TRBV7-9 and TRBJ1-1, with 7 positions matching TRBD1. Germline assignment: CDR1 SEHNR and CDR2 FQNEAQ (reference sequence). V was pared by 5 bases and J by 7 bases, with 10 bases of the junction left unmatched. There are 14 residues in the CDR3. The CDR3 spells CASSPGDSLLEAFF. In DNA form, the CDR3 reads TGTGCCAGCAGCCCCGGGGACAGTTTGCTTGAAGCTTTCTTT. Full variable domain (outside the CDR3, taken from reference TRBV7-9 and TRBJ1-1): DTGVSQNPRHKITKRGQNVTFRCDPISEHNRLYWYRQTLGQGPEFLTYFQNEAQLEKSRLLSDRFSAERPKGSFSTLEIQRTEQGDSAMYLCASSPGDSLLEAFFGQGTRLTVV.